A selection of T cell receptor beta chains follows, all from one sample in a study of radiotherapy plus CTLA-4 blockade in lung cancer. Clones were read by immunoSEQ multiplex PCR, and TCRdb kept only the in-frame ones, dropping some. This sample has roughly 59,000 clones, with about 72% found just once. The material sequenced was peripheral blood, taken from a patient treated with radiotherapy plus ipilimumab. These TCRs come from a human donor with non-small cell lung cancer whose response to radiotherapy plus ipilimumab could not be evaluated. Both conserved end residues are part of each CDR3. The D gene is left open where the match is weak. Size is stated for part of the rows, as once, few or many counts, or as a class when the clone is expanded.

>TRBV19|TRBJ1-1|-|-
CASSRVAGGMNTEAFF
TGTGCCAGTAGTCGAGTGGCAGGAGGCATGAACACTGAAGCTTTCTTT
>TRBV6-1|TRBJ2-2|TRBD2|-
CASSDPGGPGELFF
TGTGCCAGCAGTGACCCGGGGGGGCCAGGGGAGCTGTTTTTT
>TRBV2|TRBJ2-7|TRBD1|-
CASNRDRAYEQYF
TGTGCCAGTAACCGGGACAGGGCCTACGAGCAGTACTTC
>TRBV7-3|TRBJ2-3|-|-
CASSLASDGTDTQYF
TGTGCCAGCAGCTTAGCTAGCGACGGCACAGATACGCAGTATTTT
>TRBV5-6|TRBJ1-6|TRBD1|-
CASSFNRGGSYNSPLHF
TGTGCCAGCAGCTTCAACAGGGGAGGTTCCTATAATTCACCCCTCCACTTT
>TRBV2|TRBJ1-3|-|few
CASSESLLAPGNTIYF
TGTGCCAGCAGTGAATCCCTTCTAGCCCCTGGAAACACCATATATTTT
>TRBV5-1|TRBJ2-1|-|-
CASSLAGEQFF
TGCGCCAGCAGCTTGGCGGGAGAGCAGTTCTTC
>TRBV7-9|TRBJ2-2|-|-
CASSPTAVTGELFF
TGTGCCAGCAGCCCGACAGCCGTCACCGGGGAGCTGTTTTTT
>TRBV10-3|TRBJ2-5|TRBD1|-
CAIRLTGTVGETQYF
TGTGCCATCAGATTAACCGGGACAGTCGGCGAGACCCAGTACTTC
>TRBV27|TRBJ1-4|-|-
CASSLPSGDRFNPLGKLFF
TGTGCCAGCAGTCTCCCATCAGGGGATCGGTTTAACCCCCTAGGAAAACTGTTTTTT
>TRBV10-2|TRBJ1-2|TRBD1|-
CASTEEVAGGSGYTF
TGCGCCAGCACAGAAGAGGTAGCAGGGGGCAGTGGCTACACCTTC
>TRBV28|TRBJ2-7|TRBD1|-
CASRASGTGSEQYF
TGTGCCAGCAGGGCGTCCGGGACAGGGAGCGAGCAGTACTTC
>TRBV5-5|TRBJ2-2|-|-
CASSSQITGELFF
TGTGCCAGCAGCTCCCAGATCACCGGGGAGCTGTTTTTT
>TRBV5-8|TRBJ1-1|-|medium-sized
CASSLTGNTEAFF
TGTGCCAGCAGCTTGACAGGGAACACTGAAGCTTTCTTT
>TRBV6-5|TRBJ1-1|-|-
CASSYYQDSTEAFF
TGTGCCAGCAGTTACTATCAAGACAGTACTGAAGCTTTCTTT
>TRBV28|TRBJ1-2|-|few
CASSPGGAEDYGYTF
TGTGCCAGCAGTCCGGGGGGGGCCGAGGACTATGGCTACACCTTC
>TRBV28|TRBJ1-3|-|-
CASSFLGRVLSGNTIYF
TGTGCCAGCAGTTTTCTGGGCAGGGTCTTGTCTGGAAACACCATATATTTT
>TRBV10-1|TRBJ2-7|-|-
CASSVDWTAEQYF
TGCGCCAGCAGTGTCGACTGGACAGCCGAGCAGTACTTC
>TRBV6-5|TRBJ2-7|-|-
CASSPLSLGAWEQYF
TGTGCCAGCAGTCCACTTTCACTGGGGGCGTGGGAGCAGTACTTC
>TRBV30|TRBJ1-5|-|-
CASHSGRGNQPQHF
TGTGCCTCACATTCAGGGAGGGGCAATCAGCCCCAGCATTTT
>TRBV9|TRBJ2-7|-|-
CASSVGRSGSSYEQYF
TGTGCCAGCAGCGTAGGTCGATCGGGGAGCTCCTACGAGCAGTACTTC
>TRBV29-1|TRBJ2-3|-|-
CSVQPAGGNTDTQYF
TGCAGCGTTCAACCGGCTGGGGGGAACACAGATACGCAGTATTTT
>TRBV5-6|TRBJ2-3|-|few
CASSRRVQTYTDTQYF
TGTGCCAGCAGCCGACGGGTTCAGACCTACACAGATACGCAGTATTTT
>TRBV29-1|TRBJ1-1|TRBD1|-
CSSSGGSEAFF
TGCAGCTCTTCAGGGGGCTCTGAAGCTTTCTTT
>TRBV6-1|TRBJ2-7|TRBD1|few
CASSSGQSSYEQYF
TGTGCCAGCAGTTCGGGACAGAGCTCCTACGAGCAGTACTTC
>TRBV15|TRBJ1-1|TRBD1|-
CATSILQGSTEAFF
TGTGCCACCAGCATACTACAGGGGTCCACTGAAGCTTTCTTT
>TRBV2|TRBJ2-7|TRBD1|-
CASRMTGVYEQYF
TGTGCCAGCAGAATGACAGGGGTCTACGAGCAGTACTTC
>TRBV18|TRBJ1-1|-|-
CASVRGLNTEAFF
TGTGCCAGCGTCAGGGGCTTGAACACTGAAGCTTTCTTT
>TRBV5-1|TRBJ2-5|TRBD2|-
CASSTGTSGTGETQYF
TGCGCCAGCAGCACCGGGACTAGCGGGACGGGAGAGACCCAGTACTTC
>TRBV4-1|TRBJ1-4|TRBD1|-
CASYDRGRGNEKLFF
TGCGCCAGCTACGACAGGGGGCGTGGTAATGAAAAACTGTTTTTT
>TRBV4-2|TRBJ2-1|TRBD1|once
CASSPGQGASYNEQFF
TGTGCCAGCAGCCCGGGTCAGGGGGCCAGCTACAATGAGCAGTTCTTC
>TRBV6-5|TRBJ2-2|TRBD2|once
CASSTRTSGTGELFF
TGTGCCAGCAGTACCCGGACTAGCGGGACCGGGGAGCTGTTTTTT
>TRBV6-1|TRBJ2-7|-|-
CASSVRDSGYEQYF
TGTGCCAGCAGTGTCCGGGACTCCGGCTACGAGCAGTACTTC
>TRBV6-5|TRBJ2-1|-|-
CASSPTWPPGNEQFF
TGTGCCAGCAGCCCAACTTGGCCTCCGGGCAATGAGCAGTTCTTC
>TRBV28|TRBJ2-7|TRBD2|-
CASRRLDVGGYEQYF
TGTGCCAGCAGGCGACTTGACGTGGGAGGGTACGAGCAGTACTTC
>TRBV7-9|TRBJ1-1|-|many
CASSFQGRATEAFF
TGTGCCAGCAGCTTCCAGGGGAGAGCAACTGAAGCTTTCTTT
>TRBV6-5|TRBJ1-2|TRBD1|-
CASRTGQETYTF
TGTGCCAGCAGGACGGGACAGGAGACTTACACCTTC
>TRBV10-3|TRBJ1-5|-|-
CAISDLNQPQHF
TGTGCCATCAGTGACCTAAATCAGCCCCAGCATTTT
>TRBV19|TRBJ2-5|TRBD1|once
CASSPRGIVGETQYF
TGTGCCAGTAGTCCCAGGGGGATAGTGGGAGAGACCCAGTACTTC
>TRBV28|TRBJ2-4|-|-
CASSRGPGRVAKNIQYF
TGTGCCAGCAGCCGAGGCCCAGGGCGCGTAGCCAAAAACATTCAGTACTTC
>TRBV5-1|TRBJ1-1|TRBD1|-
CASSSAGYTGGLTEAFF
TGCGCCAGCAGCTCCGCCGGGTATACAGGGGGCTTGACTGAAGCTTTCTTT
>TRBV6-1|TRBJ1-1|-|once
CASSAGNDMNTEAFF
TGTGCCAGCAGTGCGGGGAATGACATGAACACTGAAGCTTTCTTT
>TRBV9|TRBJ2-3|-|-
CASSDPTGTDTQYF
TGTGCCAGCAGCGACCCAACGGGTACAGATACGCAGTATTTT
>TRBV19|TRBJ2-7|TRBD1|-
CASSIRDSPSYEQYF
TGTGCCAGTAGTATCCGGGACAGTCCTTCCTACGAGCAGTACTTC
>TRBV4-3|TRBJ1-2|-|-
CASSQEHADPYGYTF
TGCGCCAGCAGCCAAGAGCATGCAGATCCCTATGGCTACACCTTC
>TRBV9|TRBJ1-2|-|-
CASSVAPTGLHYGYTF
TGTGCCAGCAGCGTAGCCCCAACAGGGCTTCATTATGGCTACACCTTC